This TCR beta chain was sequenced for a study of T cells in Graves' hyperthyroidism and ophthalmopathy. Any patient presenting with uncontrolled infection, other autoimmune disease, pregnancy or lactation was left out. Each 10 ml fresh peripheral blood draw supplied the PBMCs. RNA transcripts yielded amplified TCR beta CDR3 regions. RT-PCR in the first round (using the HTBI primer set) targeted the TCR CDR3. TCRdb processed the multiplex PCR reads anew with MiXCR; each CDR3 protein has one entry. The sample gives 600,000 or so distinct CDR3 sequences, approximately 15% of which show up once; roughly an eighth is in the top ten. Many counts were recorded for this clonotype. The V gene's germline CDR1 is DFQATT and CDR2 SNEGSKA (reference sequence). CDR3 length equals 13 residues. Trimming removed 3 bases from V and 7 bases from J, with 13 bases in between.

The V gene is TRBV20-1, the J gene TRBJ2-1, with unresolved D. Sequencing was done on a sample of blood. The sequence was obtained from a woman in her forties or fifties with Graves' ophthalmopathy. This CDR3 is CSASDPARNEQFF. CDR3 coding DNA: TGCAGTGCTAGCGACCCGGCCAGGAATGAGCAGTTCTTC.